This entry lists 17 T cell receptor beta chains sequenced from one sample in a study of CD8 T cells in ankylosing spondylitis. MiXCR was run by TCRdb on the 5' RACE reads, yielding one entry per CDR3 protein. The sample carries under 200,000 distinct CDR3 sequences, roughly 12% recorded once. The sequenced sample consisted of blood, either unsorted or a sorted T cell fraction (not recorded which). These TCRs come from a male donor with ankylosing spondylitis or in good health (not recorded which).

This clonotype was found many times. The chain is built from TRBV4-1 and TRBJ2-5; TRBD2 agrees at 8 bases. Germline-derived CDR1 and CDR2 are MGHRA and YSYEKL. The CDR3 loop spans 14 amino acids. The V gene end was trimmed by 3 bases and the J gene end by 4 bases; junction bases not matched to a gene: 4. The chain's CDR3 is CASSHGLAAETQYF. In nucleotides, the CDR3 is TGCGCCAGCAGCCATGGACTAGCCGCAGAGACCCAGTACTTC.

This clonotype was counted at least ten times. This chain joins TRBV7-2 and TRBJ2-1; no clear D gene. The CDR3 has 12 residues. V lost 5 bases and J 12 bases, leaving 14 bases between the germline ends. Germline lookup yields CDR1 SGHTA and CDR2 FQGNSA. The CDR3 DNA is TGTGCCAGCAGCCTTCTCGCTGGTGTGCAGTTCTTC. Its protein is CASSLLAGVQFF.

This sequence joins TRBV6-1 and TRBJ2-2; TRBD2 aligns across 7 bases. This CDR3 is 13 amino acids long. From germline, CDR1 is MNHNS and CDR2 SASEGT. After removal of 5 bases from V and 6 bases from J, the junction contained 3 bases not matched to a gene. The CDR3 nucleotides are TGTGCCAGCAGTAGGACTAGTCCCGGGGAGCTGTTTTTT. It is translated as CASSRTSPGELFF.

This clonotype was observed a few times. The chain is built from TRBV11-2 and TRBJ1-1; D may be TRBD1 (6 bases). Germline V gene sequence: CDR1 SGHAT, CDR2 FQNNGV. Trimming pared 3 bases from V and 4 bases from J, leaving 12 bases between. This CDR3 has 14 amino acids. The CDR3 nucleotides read TGTGCCAGCAGCTTGGGACAATCATCCACTGAAGCTTTCTTT. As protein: CASSLGQSSTEAFF.

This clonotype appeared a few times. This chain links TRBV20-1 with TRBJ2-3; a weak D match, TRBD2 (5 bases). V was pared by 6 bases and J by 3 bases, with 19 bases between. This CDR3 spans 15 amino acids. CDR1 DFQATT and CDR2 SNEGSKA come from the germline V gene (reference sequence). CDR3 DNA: TGCAGTGCCTCCCGCGGGTCCGATAGGACAGATACGCAGTATTTT. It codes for CSASRGSDRTDTQYF.

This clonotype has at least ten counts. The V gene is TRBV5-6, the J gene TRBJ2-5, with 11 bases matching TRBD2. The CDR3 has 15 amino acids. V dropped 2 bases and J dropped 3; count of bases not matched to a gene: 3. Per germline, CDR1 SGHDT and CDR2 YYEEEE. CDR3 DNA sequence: TGTGCCAGCAGCTTAACTAGCGGGGGAGAAGAGACCCAGTACTTC. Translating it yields CASSLTSGGEETQYF.

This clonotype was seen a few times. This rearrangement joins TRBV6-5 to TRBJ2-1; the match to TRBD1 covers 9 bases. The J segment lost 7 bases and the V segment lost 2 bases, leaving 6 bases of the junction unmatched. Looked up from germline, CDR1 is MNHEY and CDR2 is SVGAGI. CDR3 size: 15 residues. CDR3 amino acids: CASSYDTGGRNEQFF. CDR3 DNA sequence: TGTGCCAGCAGTTACGACACAGGGGGCAGGAATGAGCAGTTCTTC.

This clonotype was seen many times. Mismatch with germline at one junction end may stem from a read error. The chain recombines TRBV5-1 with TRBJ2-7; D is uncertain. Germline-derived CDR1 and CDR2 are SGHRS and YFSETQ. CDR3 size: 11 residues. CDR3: CASSSNYEQYF. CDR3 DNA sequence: TGTGCCAGCAGTTCTAACTACGAGCAGTACTTC.

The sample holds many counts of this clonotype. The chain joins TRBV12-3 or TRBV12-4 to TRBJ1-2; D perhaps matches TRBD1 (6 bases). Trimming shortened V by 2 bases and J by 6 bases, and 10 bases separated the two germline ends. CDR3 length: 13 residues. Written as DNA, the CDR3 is TGTGCCAGCAGTTTACAGGGGAGCAATGGCTACACCTTC. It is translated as CASSLQGSNGYTF.

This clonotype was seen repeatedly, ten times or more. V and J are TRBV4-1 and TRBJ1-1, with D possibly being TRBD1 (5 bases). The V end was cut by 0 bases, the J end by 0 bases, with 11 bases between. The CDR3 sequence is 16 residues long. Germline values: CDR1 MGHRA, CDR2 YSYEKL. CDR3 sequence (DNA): TGCGCCAGCAGCCAAGATTGGGGGGGGGTGAACACTGAAGCTTTCTTT. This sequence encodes CASSQDWGGVNTEAFF.

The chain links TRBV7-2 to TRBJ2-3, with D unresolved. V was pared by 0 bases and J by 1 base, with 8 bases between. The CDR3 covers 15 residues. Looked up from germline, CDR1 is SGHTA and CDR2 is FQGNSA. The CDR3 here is CASSLARTRTDTQYF. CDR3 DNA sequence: TGTGCCAGCAGCTTAGCGCGGACCCGCACAGATACGCAGTATTTT.

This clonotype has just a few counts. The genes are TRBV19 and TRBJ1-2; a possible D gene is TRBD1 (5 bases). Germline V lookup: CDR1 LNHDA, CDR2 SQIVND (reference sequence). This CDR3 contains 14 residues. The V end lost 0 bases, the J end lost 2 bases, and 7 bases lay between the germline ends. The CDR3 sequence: CASSIDRDNYGYTF. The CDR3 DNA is TGTGCCAGTAGTATAGACAGGGACAACTATGGCTACACCTTC. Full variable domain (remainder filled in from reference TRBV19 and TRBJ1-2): DGGITQSPKYLFRKEGQNVTLSCEQNLNHDAMYWYRQDPGQGLRLIYYSQIVNDFQKGDIAEGYSVSREKKESFPLTVTSAQKNPTAFYLCASSIDRDNYGYTFGSGTRLTVV.

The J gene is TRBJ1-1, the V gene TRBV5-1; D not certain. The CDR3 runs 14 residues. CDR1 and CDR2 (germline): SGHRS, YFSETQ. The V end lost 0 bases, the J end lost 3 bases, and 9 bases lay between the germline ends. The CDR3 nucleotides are TGCGCCAGCAGCTTGGCGGGGTCCGACACTGAAGCTTTCTTT. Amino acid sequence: CASSLAGSDTEAFF.

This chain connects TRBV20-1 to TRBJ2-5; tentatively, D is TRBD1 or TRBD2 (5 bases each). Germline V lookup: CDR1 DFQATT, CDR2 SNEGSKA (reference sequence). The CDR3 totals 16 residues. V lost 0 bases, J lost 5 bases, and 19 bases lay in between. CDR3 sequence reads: CSARDEGWGNYETQYF. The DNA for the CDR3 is TGCAGTGCTAGAGATGAGGGGTGGGGGAACTATGAGACCCAGTACTTC.

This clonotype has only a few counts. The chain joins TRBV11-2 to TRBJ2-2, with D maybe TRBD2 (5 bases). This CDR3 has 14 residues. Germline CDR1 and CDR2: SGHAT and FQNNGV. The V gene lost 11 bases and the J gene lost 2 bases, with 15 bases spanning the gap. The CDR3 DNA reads TGTGCCTCCAGAGGAGCGGCCAACACCGGGGAGCTGTTTTTT. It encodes CASRGAANTGELFF.

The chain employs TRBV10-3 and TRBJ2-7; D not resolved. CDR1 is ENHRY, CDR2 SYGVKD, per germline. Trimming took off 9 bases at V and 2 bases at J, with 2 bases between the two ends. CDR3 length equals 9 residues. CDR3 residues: CAITYEQYF. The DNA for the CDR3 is TGTGCCATTACCTACGAGCAGTACTTC.

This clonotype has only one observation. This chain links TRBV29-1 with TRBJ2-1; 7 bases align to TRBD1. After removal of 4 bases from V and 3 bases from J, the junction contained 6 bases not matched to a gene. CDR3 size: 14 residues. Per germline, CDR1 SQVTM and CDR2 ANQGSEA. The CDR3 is CSVAETGHYNEQFF. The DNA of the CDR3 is TGCAGCGTTGCAGAGACAGGGCACTACAATGAGCAGTTCTTC.